Listed here are 25 T cell receptor beta chains from one sample, sequenced in a study of T cell clonality in common variable immunodeficiency. Method: immunoSEQ multiplex PCR; TCRdb's copy keeps in-frame clones and lacks some. Recorded here are about 64,000 clones, with no singletons, and the ten leading clones hold about 1.7%. Source material: peripheral blood mononuclear cells. The receptors shown here come from a person between 18 and 75 years old in good health.

This clone was seen repeatedly, ten times or more. Read data end 3 residues before the CDR3 end; the end is taken from the germline J gene. The chain recombines TRBV18 with TRBJ2-4; 10 bases match TRBD1. Germline CDR1 and CDR2: KGHSH and LQKENI. J lost 7 bases, V lost 3 bases, and 3 bases had no gene match. The CDR3 extends over 14 amino acids. This CDR3 reads CASSPGTGVNIQYF. CDR3 DNA, as far as it was read: TGTGCCAGCTCACCCGGGACAGGGGTCAACATT. Full variable domain (rest looked up from reference TRBV18 and TRBJ2-4): NAGVMQNPRHLVRRRGQEARLRCSPMKGHSHVYWYRQLPEEGLKFMVYLQKENIIDESGMPKERFSAEFPKEGPSILRIQQVVRGDSAAYFCASSPGTGVNIQYFGAGTRLSVL.

This clone was seen at least ten times. Sequencing ends 3 residues short of the CDR3 end; the germline J gene provides the rest. This chain connects TRBV24-1 to TRBJ2-5; tentative D call: TRBD2 (5 bases). This CDR3 is 14 amino acids long. The ends were cut back, 1 base at V and 4 bases at J, with 9 bases in the middle. Per the germline V gene, CDR1 is KGHDR and CDR2 is SFDVKD. The CDR3 loop is CATSDFGVGETQYF. The CDR3 bases that were read are TGTGCCACCAGTGATTTCGGGGTCGGAGAGACC.

This clone was observed at least ten times. The CDR3 extends 3 residues past the end of the read, so its final part is completed from the germline J gene. The V call is TRBV5-1, the J call TRBJ2-3, with TRBD1 matching over 7 bases. J gave up 1 base and V 0 bases, and 8 bases lay outside the gene matches. This CDR3 has 17 residues. Germline CDR1 reads SGHRS; CDR2 reads YFSETQ. CDR3: CASSLARTGVGTDTQYF. The CDR3 DNA, read in part, is TGCGCCAGCAGCTTGGCCCGGACAGGTGTTGGCACAGATACG.

This clone came up many times. The read terminates 3 residues ahead of where the CDR3 ends, so the germline J gene completes it. The rearrangement uses TRBV10-1 and TRBJ1-1; a weak D match, TRBD1 (5 bases). V was clipped by 5 bases and J by 4 bases, with 11 bases between them. CDR1 and CDR2 from the germline V gene are WNHNN and SYGVQD (reference sequence). This CDR3 has 13 amino acids. The CDR3 sequence is CASSFGQGTEAFF. Partial CDR3 DNA: TGCGCCAGCAGTTTCGGCCAGGGCACTGAA.

This clone was seen repeatedly, ten times or more. Read coverage stops 3 residues before the CDR3 terminus; the germline J gene supplies the remainder. V is TRBV19 and J is TRBJ2-2; 7 positions match TRBD1. From germline, CDR1 is LNHDA and CDR2 SQIVND (reference sequence). The J segment lost 2 bases and the V segment lost 5 bases, leaving 11 bases of the junction unmatched. CDR3 length: 17 residues. Incomplete CDR3 DNA: TGTGCCAGTAGTGGGGCAGGGACAGCCTTAAACACCGGGGAG. Translation: CASSGAGTALNTGE. From start to end, the CDR3 is CASSGAGTALNTGELFF.

This clone was seen repeatedly, ten times or more. The read halts 3 residues ahead of the CDR3 end, with the missing end drawn from the germline J gene. The J gene is TRBJ2-3, the V gene TRBV16; 9 bases map to TRBD2. The CDR3 consists of 17 residues. The germline V gene encodes CDR1 KGHSY and CDR2 FQNENV. V dropped 0 bases and J dropped 1; count of bases not matched to a gene: 5. CDR3 bases read: TGTGCCAGCAGCCAATCTGCGCCTAGCGGGGGCACAGATACG. It encodes CASSQSAPSGGTDT. The whole CDR3 protein is CASSQSAPSGGTDTQYF.

This clone was recorded at least ten times. From the germline J gene comes the end of the CDR3, since the read stops 3 residues before it. The chain uses TRBV11-2 and TRBJ2-3, with a tentative D call TRBD1 (7 bases). The germline V gene encodes CDR1 SGHAT and CDR2 FQNNGV. This CDR3 is 15 amino acids long. The V and J ends lost 1 base and 8 bases respectively, with 16 bases between them. CDR3 bases read: TGTGCCAGCAGCTTAGGGGCAGGGGGAGCGGGTACG. Translating gives CASSLGAGGAGT. The entire CDR3 is CASSLGAGGAGTQYF. Based on the CDR3 plus reference TRBV11-2 and TRBJ2-3, the full variable domain is EAGVAQSPRYKIIEKRQSVAFWCNPISGHATLYWYQQILGQGPKLLIQFQNNGVVDDSQLPKDRFSAERLKGVDSTLKIQPAKLEDSAVYLCASSLGAGGAGTQYFGPGTRLTVL.

Ten or more counts support this clone. The read ends 3 residues early relative to the CDR3; the germline J gene fills the gap. This chain uses TRBV11-2 with TRBJ2-1, with a possible D match to TRBD1 (5 bases). The CDR3 loop spans 14 amino acids. V was shortened by 8 bases and J by 5 bases, with 16 bases between the two germline ends. CDR1 and CDR2 (germline): SGHAT, FQNNGV. The CDR3 bases that were read are TGTGCCAGCGTGAAACAGGAAATCAACAATGAG. Its protein is CASVKQEINNE. The complete CDR3 reads CASVKQEINNEQFF.

This clone was seen at least ten times. From the germline J gene comes the end of the CDR3, since the read stops 3 residues before it. The chain joins TRBV20-1 to TRBJ2-5, with D possibly TRBD2 on 7 matching bases. The CDR3 spans 16 residues. The germline V gene has CDR1 DFQATT and CDR2 SNEGSKA (reference sequence). CDR3: CTGSYEGGNGAETQYF. Partial CDR3 DNA: TGCACCGGTAGCTATGAGGGGGGGAATGGAGCAGAGACC.

The sample holds many counts of this clone. Read sequence stops 3 residues before the CDR3 end, and the germline J gene provides the missing end. The V gene is TRBV7-6, the J gene TRBJ2-5; possible D gene TRBD2, 5 bases. The CDR3 covers 12 residues. Trimming left V 5 bases short and J 4 bases short, with 8 bases between. Germline values: CDR1 SGHVS, CDR2 FNYEAQ. CDR3 loop: CASSARGETQYF. CDR3 bases read: TGTGCCAGCAGCGCTCGGGGAGAGACC.

This clone was detected many times. The read falls 3 residues short of the CDR3 end, and the missing part is taken from the germline J gene. The chain uses TRBV2 and TRBJ2-1; TRBD2 matches at 11 bases. V lost 4 bases and J lost 3; bases outside the gene matches: 2. Germline-derived CDR1 and CDR2 are SNHLY and FYNNEI. This CDR3 is 15 amino acids long. CDR3 sequence: CASSGLAGGYNEQFF. The CDR3 bases that were read are TGTGCCAGCAGTGGGCTAGCGGGAGGCTACAATGAG.

This clone was seen at least ten times. The read stops 3 residues short of the end of the CDR3; the missing end is completed from the germline J gene. The J gene is TRBJ1-1, the V gene TRBV5-1; 7 bases fit TRBD1. The germline CDR1 and CDR2 sequences are SGHRS and YFSETQ. V lost 1 base to trimming and J lost 3 bases; unmatched junction nucleotides: 0. There are 13 residues in the CDR3. The sequenced CDR3 bases are TGCGCCAGCAGCTTGACAGGGGACACTGAA. Amino acid sequence: CASSLTGDTE. The complete CDR3 reads CASSLTGDTEAFF.

Many counts were recorded for this clone. The sequence runs out 3 residues before the end of the CDR3; the remainder is reconstructed from the germline J gene. The chain combines TRBV5-1 with TRBJ1-1; no clear D gene. Trimming left V 1 base short and J 1 base short, with 11 bases between. CDR1 and CDR2 (germline): SGHRS, YFSETQ. The CDR3 loop spans 15 amino acids. Incomplete CDR3 DNA: TGCGCCAGCAGCTTGTGGCAGGCTACGAACACTGAA. Its translation: CASSLWQATNTE. The CDR3 reads in full as CASSLWQATNTEAFF.

This clone was seen repeatedly, ten times or more. The sequence runs out 3 residues before the end of the CDR3; the remainder is reconstructed from the germline J gene. The chain links TRBV29-1 to TRBJ2-3; 7 bases map to TRBD1. The junction had 7 bases not matched to a gene; V was cut back by 1 base and J by 6 bases. The CDR3 extends over 14 amino acids. The germline CDR1 and CDR2 sequences are SQVTM and ANQGSEA. Partial CDR3 DNA: TGCAGCGTTGAAGGCGTAGGGACAGCGGATACG. It translates to CSVEGVGTADT. The complete CDR3 reads CSVEGVGTADTQYF.

The CDR3 spells CASSLDGTDYGYTF. CDR3 DNA (partial): TGTGCCAGCAGCTTAGATGGGACAGACTATGGC. The chain has TRBV11-2 and TRBJ1-2; 7 bases match TRBD1. The read is 3 residues too short to cover the CDR3 end, so that end is filled in from the germline J gene. The ends lost 0 bases at V and 3 bases at J; junction bases unmatched: 1. The germline CDR1 and CDR2 sequences are SGHAT and FQNNGV. The CDR3 has 14 residues.

About this clone: The read ends 3 residues early relative to the CDR3; the germline J gene fills the gap. This chain uses TRBV30 with TRBJ1-2; a weak D match, TRBD1 (6 bases). This CDR3 is 15 amino acids long. Per the germline V gene, CDR1 is GTSNPN and CDR2 is SVGIG (reference sequence). The CDR3 bases that were read are TGTGCCTGGAGTGTAGTACGGGGGGGCACAGATACC. Translated: CAWSVVRGGTDT. The entire CDR3 protein reads CAWSVVRGGTDTYTF.

In its sample, this clone was seen many times. The germline gene is not matched at one end of the junction; a read error may be the cause. The CDR3 end falls 3 residues outside the read, so it is completed with the germline J gene. The rearrangement joins TRBV4-2 to TRBJ1-4; TRBD1 aligns across 8 bases. Germline V gives CDR1 LGHNA, CDR2 YNFKEQ. The CDR3 has 20 residues. The CDR3 is CASSQGTRDRSDATNEKLFF. The CDR3 bases that were read are TGTGCCAGCAGTCAAGGGACCCGGGACAGGTCCGATGCAACTAATGAAAAA.

This clone was seen repeatedly, ten times or more. Sequencing ends 3 residues short of the CDR3 end; the germline J gene provides the rest. The V call is TRBV5-5, the J call TRBJ2-7; D may be TRBD1 (5 bases). This CDR3 region has 12 residues. The germline V gene encodes CDR1 SGHKS and CDR2 YYEKEE (reference sequence). The V and J ends lost 1 base and 6 bases respectively, with 8 bases between them. The CDR3 is CASSLQQAEQYF. The CDR3 DNA, read in part, is TGTGCCAGCAGCTTGCAACAGGCCGAG. The full variable domain, completed using reference TRBV5-5 and TRBJ2-7, is DAGVTQSPTHLIKTRGQQVTLRCSPISGHKSVSWYQQVLGQGPQFIFQYYEKEERGRGNFPDRFSARQFPNYSSELNVNALLLGDSALYLCASSLQQAEQYFGPGTRLTVT.

This clone was counted many times. The read comes to an end 3 residues before the CDR3 does, leaving the germline J gene to fill in the end. The chain recombines TRBV20-1 with TRBJ2-5; 7 positions agree with TRBD2. The trim removed 5 bases at V and 4 bases at J, leaving 4 bases unmatched. The CDR3 is made up of 12 amino acids. Germline V gene data show CDR1 as DFQATT and CDR2 as SNEGSKA (reference sequence). The DNA read from the CDR3 is TGCAGTGCTTCCCCGGGGGGAGAGACC. It translates to CSASPGGET. The entire CDR3 is CSASPGGETQYF.

This clone was counted ten times or more. The covered CDR3 bases are TGCAGCGTTGAAGACGGAGGGGGCGAGACC. Translating gives CSVEDGGGET. The CDR3 reads in full as CSVEDGGGETQYF. This sequence joins TRBV29-1 and TRBJ2-5; a weak D match, TRBD1 (7 bases). The CDR3 end lies 3 residues beyond the end of the read and is filled in from the germline J gene. This CDR3 comprises 13 residues. The germline CDR1 and CDR2 sequences are SQVTM and ANQGSEA. Trimming stripped 0 bases from V and 5 bases from J, with 10 bases between.

This clone appeared many times. The read ends 3 residues early relative to the CDR3; the germline J gene fills the gap. The genes are TRBV20-1 and TRBJ1-1, with D maybe TRBD1 (6 bases). The length of the CDR3 is 13 residues. Trimming shortened V by 4 bases and J by 1 base, and 10 bases separated the two germline ends. Germline loops: CDR1 DFQATT, CDR2 SNEGSKA (reference sequence). CDR3 sequence: CSAKQGPNTEAFF. CDR3 bases read: TGCAGTGCTAAACAGGGTCCGAACACTGAA.

As for this clone: The read is 3 residues too short to cover the CDR3 end, so that end is filled in from the germline J gene. This rearrangement joins TRBV13 to TRBJ2-7; 14 nucleotides align to TRBD2. V shed 4 bases, J shed 6 bases, and the junction held 2 bases outside the gene matches. Germline V gene data show CDR1 as PRHDT and CDR2 as FYEKMQ (reference sequence). The CDR3 has 14 amino acids. The sequenced part of the CDR3 DNA is TGTGCCAGCAGCTCAGGACTAGCGGGAGGCGAG. This gives the protein CASSSGLAGGE. The full CDR3 protein is CASSSGLAGGEQYF.

This clone was detected many times. From the germline J gene comes the end of the CDR3, since the read stops 3 residues before it. V usage is TRBV18 and J usage is TRBJ2-5, with TRBD2 as a possible D gene (5 bases). Per the germline V gene, CDR1 is KGHSH and CDR2 is LQKENI. The CDR3 covers 16 residues. The germline V and J ends were trimmed by 3 bases and 5 bases, with 19 bases remaining between them. The part of the CDR3 DNA that was read is TGTGCCAGCTCACCTCCGCTAGCAGTGGTTGGGGAGACC. This encodes CASSPPLAVVGET. The full CDR3 protein is CASSPPLAVVGETQYF. The whole variable domain, remainder taken from reference TRBV18 and TRBJ2-5, is NAGVMQNPRHLVRRRGQEARLRCSPMKGHSHVYWYRQLPEEGLKFMVYLQKENIIDESGMPKERFSAEFPKEGPSILRIQQVVRGDSAAYFCASSPPLAVVGETQYFGPGTRLLVL.

This clone was counted at least ten times. Read data end 3 residues before the CDR3 end; the end is taken from the germline J gene. V and J are TRBV29-1 and TRBJ2-7; TRBD2 matches at 8 bases. V was pared by 4 bases and J by 3 bases, with 23 bases of the junction left unmatched. Germline CDR1 reads SQVTM; CDR2 reads ANQGSEA. CDR3 length equals 19 residues. Partial CDR3 DNA: TGCAGCGTTGTTACAGGCCCCAAGGGTCTAGCGGGCCGCTTCTACGAG. It codes for CSVVTGPKGLAGRFYE. The entire CDR3 protein reads CSVVTGPKGLAGRFYEQYF.

In this sample, this clone turned up many times. The read terminates 3 residues ahead of where the CDR3 ends, so the germline J gene completes it. V is TRBV29-1 and J is TRBJ2-7, with TRBD2 matching over 14 bases. This CDR3 spans 16 amino acids. CDR1 and CDR2 from the germline V gene are SQVTM and ANQGSEA. The covered CDR3 bases are TGCAGGCCCCGGGACAGCGGGACTAGCGGGGGCTACGAG. Translating it yields CRPRDSGTSGGYE. The whole CDR3 protein reads CRPRDSGTSGGYEQYF.